One and the same sample provided the 3 T cell receptor beta chains below, sequenced in a study of tumor and adjacent non-tumor tissue in lung cancer. No cell sorting was done before RNA was extracted from the tissue. The library came from three nested PCR rounds adapted from ARM-PCR protocols. TCRdb analysed the multiplex PCR reads with MiXCR anew, one entry per CDR3 protein. Among about 110,000 distinct CDR3 sequences listed, over 75% were seen once. The sequencing input was lung tumor tissue. The source of these receptors is a man between 65 and 85 years old with non-small cell lung cancer.

Concerning this clonotype itself: One end of the junction does not line up with germline, which may come from a read error. DNA of the CDR3: TGCACCGTTACCCCCGCGAATGGGGGCACAGATACGCAGTATTTT. Translating it yields CTVTPANGGTDTQYF. This chain uses TRBV29-1 with TRBJ2-3; D ambiguous. The germline CDR1 and CDR2 sequences are SQVTM and ANQGSEA. CDR3 size: 15 residues.

Regarding this clonotype: At one boundary the junction diverges from the germline segment, which might be a read error. This chain connects TRBV7-9 to TRBJ1-3; D is unresolved. Germline V gene data show CDR1 as SEHNR and CDR2 as FQNEAQ (reference sequence). The CDR3 runs to 16 residues. The CDR3 region is CSSSLMRAFSGNTIYF. The CDR3, as DNA: TGCTCCAGCAGCTTAATGAGGGCATTCTCTGGAAACACCATATATTTT.

Concerning this clonotype itself: Without the conserved terminal phenylalanine or tryptophan, this CDR3 likely stems from a read error. Because the CDR3's place on the DNA is in doubt, the DNA is left out and the CDR3 is given as listed by TCRdb. The chain employs TRBV11-2 and TRBJ2-7. The germline gives CDR1 SGHAT, CDR2 FQNNGV. The CDR3 extends over 13 residues, inclusive of both ends. The CDR3 loop is CAGSQWTEREQHL.